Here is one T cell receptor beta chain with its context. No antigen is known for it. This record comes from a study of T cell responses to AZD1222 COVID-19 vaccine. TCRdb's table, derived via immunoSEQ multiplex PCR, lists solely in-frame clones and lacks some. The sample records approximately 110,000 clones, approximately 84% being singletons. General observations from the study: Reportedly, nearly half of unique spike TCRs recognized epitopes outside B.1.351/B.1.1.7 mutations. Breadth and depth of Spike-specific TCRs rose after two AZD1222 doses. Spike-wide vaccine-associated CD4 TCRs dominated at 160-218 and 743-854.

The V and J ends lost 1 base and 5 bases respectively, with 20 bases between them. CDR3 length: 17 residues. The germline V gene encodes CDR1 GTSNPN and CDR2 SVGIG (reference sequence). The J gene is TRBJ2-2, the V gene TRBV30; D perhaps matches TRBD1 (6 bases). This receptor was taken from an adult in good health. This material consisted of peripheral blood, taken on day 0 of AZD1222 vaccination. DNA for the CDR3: TGTGCCTGGAGTGCACGTAACGGGACAAGTTTGACCGGGGAGCTGTTTTTT. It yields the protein CAWSARNGTSLTGELFF.